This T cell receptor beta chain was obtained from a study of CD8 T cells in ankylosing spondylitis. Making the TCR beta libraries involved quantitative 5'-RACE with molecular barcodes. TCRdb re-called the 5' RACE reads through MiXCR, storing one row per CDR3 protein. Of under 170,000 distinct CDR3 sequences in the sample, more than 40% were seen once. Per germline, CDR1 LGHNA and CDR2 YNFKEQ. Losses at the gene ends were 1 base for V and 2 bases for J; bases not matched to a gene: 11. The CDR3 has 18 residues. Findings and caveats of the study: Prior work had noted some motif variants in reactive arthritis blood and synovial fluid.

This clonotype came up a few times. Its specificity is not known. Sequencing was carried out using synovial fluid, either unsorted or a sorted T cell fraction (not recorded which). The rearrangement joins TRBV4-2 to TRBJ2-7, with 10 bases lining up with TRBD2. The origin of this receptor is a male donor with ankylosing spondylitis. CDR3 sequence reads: CASSQGLAGAPLTYEQYF. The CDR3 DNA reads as TGTGCCAGCAGCCAAGGGCTAGCGGGAGCTCCACTAACCTACGAGCAGTACTTC.